The entry that follows covers one T cell receptor beta chain sequence. This sample is drawn from a study of CD8+ T cells in alopecia areata. Treatment given: oral pan-JAK inhibitor, 5-10 mg twice daily. Extracted from the samples, RNA was reverse transcribed into cDNA to serve as the sequencing template. Measured with immunoSEQ multiplex PCR; TCRdb has only the in-frame clones, and not every one. The sample has approximately 200,000 clones, roughly 64% seen once. Sequencing was performed on CD4+ T cells sorted from blood, taken at week 24, from a patient treated with tofacitinib. The TCR was taken from a human donor with alopecia areata.

This chain's CDR3 is CSVALRQSYEQYF. CDR3 in DNA: TGCAGCGTTGCCCTACGACAGTCCTACGAGCAGTACTTC. The rearrangement links TRBV29-1 to TRBJ2-7; TRBD1 might be the D (5 bases). CDR1 SQVTM and CDR2 ANQGSEA come from the germline V gene. Between the trimmed V and J ends, which lost 4 bases and 1 base, there was a span of 11 bases. The CDR3 sequence is 13 residues long.